The T cell receptor beta chain described here comes from a study of blood T cells in healthy people across ages. Many counts were recorded for this clonotype. Primers used in a second PCR of about 7 to 11 cycles were a sample-barcoded 5' primer and a J-beta primer mix. TCRdb re-called the 5' RACE reads through MiXCR, storing one row per CDR3 protein. The repertoire consists of 630,000 or so distinct CDR3 sequences, with less than 35% occurring once and the leading ten covering approximately 15%. The germline V gene encodes CDR1 LGHDT and CDR2 YNNKEL (reference sequence). The CDR3 is 15 residues long. V dropped 4 bases and J dropped 2; count of bases not matched to a gene: 5.

V gene TRBV3-1 combines with J gene TRBJ2-3; 8 nucleotides agree with TRBD2. The clonotype was recovered from a woman older than 75 in good health. The sequencing sample was made of blood. CDR3 sequence reads: CASSPAGVDTDTQYF. CDR3 coding DNA: TGTGCCAGCAGCCCAGCGGGGGTCGACACAGATACGCAGTATTTT.